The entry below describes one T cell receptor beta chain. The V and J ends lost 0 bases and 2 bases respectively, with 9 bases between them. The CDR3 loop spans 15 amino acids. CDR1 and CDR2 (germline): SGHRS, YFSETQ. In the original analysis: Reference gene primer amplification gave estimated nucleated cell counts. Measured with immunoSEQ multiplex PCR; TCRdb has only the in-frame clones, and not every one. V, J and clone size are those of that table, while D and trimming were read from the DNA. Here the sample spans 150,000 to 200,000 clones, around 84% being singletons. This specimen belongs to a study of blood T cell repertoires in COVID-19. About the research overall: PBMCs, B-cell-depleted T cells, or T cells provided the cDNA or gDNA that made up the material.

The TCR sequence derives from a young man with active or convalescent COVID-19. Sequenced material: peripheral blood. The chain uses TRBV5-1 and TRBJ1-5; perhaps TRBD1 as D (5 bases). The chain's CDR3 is CASSLVGAGNQPQHF. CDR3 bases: TGCGCCAGCAGCTTGGTAGGGGCAGGCAATCAGCCCCAGCATTTT.